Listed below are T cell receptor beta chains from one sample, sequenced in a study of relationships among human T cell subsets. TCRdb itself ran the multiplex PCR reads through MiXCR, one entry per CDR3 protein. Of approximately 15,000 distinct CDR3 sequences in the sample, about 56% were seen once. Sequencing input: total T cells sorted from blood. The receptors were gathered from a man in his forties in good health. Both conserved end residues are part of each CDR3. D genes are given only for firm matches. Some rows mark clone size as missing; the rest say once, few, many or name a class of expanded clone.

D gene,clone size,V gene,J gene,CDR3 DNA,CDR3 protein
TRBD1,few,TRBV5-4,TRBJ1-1,TGCGCCAGCAGCAGGGACAGGGGAACTGAAGCTTTCTTT,CASSRDRGTEAFF
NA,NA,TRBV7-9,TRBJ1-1,TGTGCCAGCAGCTTAGGGGGGACAAATTTCATGAACACTGAAGCTTTCTTT,CASSLGGTNFMNTEAFF
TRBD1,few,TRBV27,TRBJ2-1,TGTGCCAGCAGCATAGGACAGGGAACCTACAATGAGCAGTTCTTC,CASSIGQGTYNEQFF
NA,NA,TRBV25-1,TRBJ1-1,TGTGCCAGCAGTGATCCTGTCCGACGGGCGGCGAACACTGAAGCTTTCTTT,CASSDPVRRAANTEAFF
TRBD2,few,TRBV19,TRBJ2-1,TGTGCCAGCAGTACCGGGACTAGCGTTTACAATGAGCAGTTCTTC,CASSTGTSVYNEQFF
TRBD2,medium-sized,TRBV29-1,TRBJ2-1,TGCAGCGCCCGAGGGACTAGCGGGAGGGCCGGTGAGCAGTTCTTC,CSARGTSGRAGEQFF
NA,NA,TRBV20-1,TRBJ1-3,TGCAGTTCTACGCCTCAGGGTCTCTCTGGAAACACCATATATTTT,CSSTPQGLSGNTIYF
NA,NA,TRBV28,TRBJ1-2,TGTGCCAGCAGCTCCGGAGAGGGGTTCTATGGCTACACCTTC,CASSSGEGFYGYTF
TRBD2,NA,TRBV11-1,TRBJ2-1,TGTGCCAGCAGCCCAAGGCGGGGGGCCATGAATGAGCAGTTCTTC,CASSPRRGAMNEQFF
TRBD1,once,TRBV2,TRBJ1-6,TGTGCCAGCGGTTTGGACAGGCCCAATTCACCCCTCCACTTT,CASGLDRPNSPLHF
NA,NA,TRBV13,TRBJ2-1,TGTGCCAGCAGTCCATTTTTCGGGAGCTCCTACAATGAGCAGTTCTTC,CASSPFFGSSYNEQFF
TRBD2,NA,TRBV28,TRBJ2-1,TGTGCCAGCAGTTCAGCGGGAAGGGTCCATGAGCAGTTCTTC,CASSSAGRVHEQFF
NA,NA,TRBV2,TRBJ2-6,TGTGCCAGCAGTTCCCGGGCCGGGGCCAACGTCCTGACTTTC,CASSSRAGANVLTF
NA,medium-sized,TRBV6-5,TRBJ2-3,TGTGCCAGCATCCACGACAGCTATTACACAGATACGCAGTATTTT,CASIHDSYYTDTQYF
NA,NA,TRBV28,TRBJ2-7,TGTGCCAGCAACTATTGGTCTAGCACTTTTGGGTACGAGCAGTACTTC,CASNYWSSTFGYEQYF
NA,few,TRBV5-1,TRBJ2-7,TGCGCCAGCAGCTTGGCCGGAGCCAACTACGAGCAGTACTTC,CASSLAGANYEQYF